This T cell receptor (beta chain) was captured in a study of blood T cells in healthy people across ages (dated by TCRdb to between 2014 and 2016). The study in broad terms: In model experiments, roughly one uniquely barcoded TCR beta cDNA molecule per two T cells was captured by template switching. To track age-related changes in TCR beta repertoire diversity, the study relied on deep sequencing normalized with unique cDNA molecular identifiers. The donors were split into four age groups: young (average 16 years), middle-aged (about 40), aged (62) and long-lived (approximately 80). Donors of different ages were randomly distributed across sequencing lanes to avoid experimental bias. The study analyzed two additional independent replicas of 1 million unique cDNA reads from the same blood draw for two donors, one aged 18 to 30 and one aged 80 or older.

The paper as a whole reports these results and caveats: Donor CMV infection status was unknown, potentially confounding age-related changes in expanded clonotypes. Compared with the aged group, the long-lived group had more naive CD4+ T cells, fewer expanded clones and increased TCR diversity, a pattern suggesting age selection. Since profiling was done on bulk unsorted PBMCs, naive and antigen-experienced compartments could not be conclusively compared. Total diversity estimates from one million sequenced T cells were considered lower bounds and underestimates. There was a strong correlation between observed TCR beta diversity and the percentage of naive T cells measured by flow cytometry. As age increased, observed TCR beta diversity per million T cells dropped in a roughly linear way, and a significant reduction was already evident by age about 36.

Inclusive of the bounding cysteine and phenylalanine, the CDR3 is 15 residues long. Only CDR3 DNA is held: 45 bases, read in frame from base 1. V is pared back by 3 bases and J by 6 bases, with 17 bases lying between the germline termini. CDR1 and CDR2 were assigned from the germline V gene as MGHDK and SYGVNS. The library was prepared using 5' RACE. Instrument on record: Illumina HiSeq 2500. A second PCR of about 6 to 11 cycles was performed with a sample-barcoded 5' primer and a J-beta primer mix. A unique molecular identifier was introduced onto each TCR beta cDNA molecule by a template-switch 5' adaptor carrying 12 random nucleotides. Each sample yielded at least 3 million CDR3-containing paired-end reads. First-strand cDNA synthesis was performed from all RNA using the Mint cDNA synthesis kit, with priming by a TRBC-specific oligonucleotide. Following uracil-DNA glycosylase treatment, all cDNA underwent a first 18-cycle PCR with the universal primers M1SS and BC2_uni_R. The original pipeline was this. Each sample was normalized by randomly selecting 1 million high-quality reads, each carrying a distinct molecular identifier. Reads sharing molecular identifiers were discarded rather than binned into consensus sequences. MiTCR, run with a Q25 quality threshold and the strictest error-elimination algorithm, handled CDR3 identification, clonotype clustering and error correction. A nonparametric unseen species model with Euler transformation was used to estimate lower-bound total TCR beta diversity. The public reads were reanalyzed by TCRdb: fastp trimming at Q25, MiXCR alignment, in-frame beta chains only. Rows with one shared CDR3 protein collapse into an entry with the most common genes and DNA. TCRdb, not the original authors, processed these V and J calls. The sample table records some 1.6 million distinct CDR3 sequences; about 35% of these occur just once. The ten most abundant clones make up roughly 12% of the sample.

In regard to this clonotype: Its antigen remains unidentified. Per-nucleotide qualities are absent, and no much larger clonotype sits a single base away.

The donors were 40 or so Caucasian individuals from Russia, aged roughly 6 to 100 years, who were systemically healthy. Each donor gave 8.5 to 10 milliliters of peripheral blood, collected into EDTA-treated Vacutainer tubes. PBMCs were isolated by Ficoll-Paque density-gradient centrifugation, with at least 6.5 million obtained per sample. Trizol reagent was used to extract total RNA from the PBMCs, yielding at least 5.5 micrograms per sample. Naive CD45RAhigh/CD27high T cell percentages were measured by flow cytometry on a PBMC aliquot from every donor. The sequence was collected from a woman aged 25-40 years in good health. Sequenced input: blood. Rearrangement joined TRBV25-1 to TRBJ1-2, with the D gene call left open. The base sequence is TGTGCCAGCAGTGATCCTTTATCACCTGGAGATGGCTACACCTTC. It specifies CASSDPLSPGDGYTF.